This T cell receptor (beta chain) is drawn from a study of early T cells in non-severe SARS-CoV-2 infection. One entry per CDR3 protein, called by TCRdb with MiXCR from the 5' RACE reads. The sample contains 35,000 to 50,000 distinct CDR3 sequences, 5.5% of which appear only once. This clonotype appeared many times. The TCR sequence derives from an adult who was a healthcare worker with PCR-confirmed SARS-CoV-2 infection or an uninfected control (not recorded which). Here the sequenced sample was whole blood, taken at baseline.

Here the CDR3 DNA reads TGTGCCAGCAGCCCTCAGGGGTCGTCGGCTGAGCAGTTCTTC. Amino acid sequence: CASSPQGSSAEQFF. The chain couples TRBV5-5 to TRBJ2-1; a possible D gene is TRBD1 (6 bases). The V and J ends lost 4 bases and 9 bases respectively, with 17 bases between them. Germline lookup yields CDR1 SGHKS and CDR2 YYEKEE (reference sequence). The CDR3 runs 14 residues.